This entry lists 9 T cell receptor beta chains sequenced from one sample in a study of blood T cell repertoires in COVID-19. Repertoires were generated with immunoSEQ multiplex PCR, while TCRdb's copy carries only in-frame clones and drops some. The table records about half a million clones, approximately 83% of them present only once. The specimen was peripheral blood. Receptor source: a human donor in a cohort sampled during active COVID-19.

This clone was seen repeatedly, ten times or more. The chain carries TRBV7-9 and TRBJ2-1; 7 bases fit TRBD2. This CDR3 spans 18 amino acids. The V segment lost 4 bases and the J segment 0 bases; nucleotides outside the gene matches: 12. Germline values: CDR1 SEHNR, CDR2 FQNEAQ (reference sequence). CDR3 region: CASSSQGSGSSSYNEQFF. The CDR3 nucleotides are TGTGCCAGCAGCTCCCAGGGTAGCGGGTCAAGCTCCTACAATGAGCAGTTCTTC.

The chain is built from TRBV29-1 and TRBJ2-1, with 7 bases lining up with TRBD2. Losses at the gene ends were 2 bases for V and 3 bases for J; bases not matched to a gene: 7. The CDR3 spans 15 residues. Germline-derived CDR1 and CDR2 are SQVTM and ANQGSEA. CDR3 protein: CSVEPDASGYNEQFF. The CDR3 nucleotides are TGCAGCGTTGAACCTGATGCTAGCGGCTACAATGAGCAGTTCTTC.

V usage is TRBV28 and J usage is TRBJ2-7, with TRBD1 matching 7 bases. Germline V gives CDR1 MDHEN, CDR2 SYDVKM. V lost 5 bases, J lost 3 bases, and 4 bases stayed unmatched. The CDR3 runs to 13 residues. The CDR3 DNA follows: TGTGCCAGCAGTAGAAACAGGGGCTACGAGCAGTACTTC. Its protein product is CASSRNRGYEQYF.

The rearrangement joins TRBV24-1 to TRBJ2-7; TRBD1 matches at 8 bases. The trim removed 3 bases at V and 7 bases at J, leaving 10 bases unmatched. The CDR3 totals 15 residues. CDR1 is KGHDR and CDR2 is SFDVKD in the germline V gene. The CDR3 reads CATSDPRQGKGEQYF. The CDR3 nucleotides are TGTGCCACCAGTGATCCAAGACAGGGGAAGGGAGAGCAGTACTTC.

This clone was found once. The chain links TRBV13 to TRBJ2-5; D remains ambiguous. From germline, CDR1 is PRHDT and CDR2 FYEKMQ (reference sequence). V gave up 3 bases and J gave up 4 bases, with 18 bases separating them. The CDR3 is 16 amino acids. CDR3 nucleotide sequence: TGTGCCAGCAGCTTTTCCATCGACCCGGGTGCAGAGACCCAGTACTTC. It translates to CASSFSIDPGAETQYF.

The chain links TRBV9 to TRBJ2-7, with 7 bases that match TRBD2. Germline loops: CDR1 SGDLS, CDR2 YYNGEE. The CDR3 extends over 15 amino acids. V was pared by 3 bases and J by 2 bases, with 8 bases of the junction left unmatched. This CDR3 is CASSATTAGAYEQYF. CDR3 nucleotide sequence: TGTGCCAGCAGCGCAACAACGGCGGGGGCCTACGAGCAGTACTTC.

The DNA for the CDR3 is TGTGCCAGCAGCGCCGACGCCGGGACTACCTTTAGCGAGCAGTACTTC. As protein: CASSADAGTTFSEQYF. The rearrangement links TRBV9 to TRBJ2-7, with 7 nucleotides matching TRBD2. J gave up 6 bases and V 3 bases, and 15 bases lay outside the gene matches. Germline CDR1 SGDLS, CDR2 YYNGEE. The CDR3 consists of 16 residues.

The chain joins TRBV4-1 to TRBJ2-1, with 7 nucleotides matching TRBD2. Trimming removed 1 base from V and 1 base from J; junction bases left unmatched: 10. Germline-derived CDR1 and CDR2 are MGHRA and YSYEKL. This CDR3 is 18 amino acids long. CDR3 protein: CASSQAGGGRESYNEQFF. The CDR3 coding sequence is TGCGCCAGCAGCCAAGCCGGGGGTGGGCGGGAGTCCTACAATGAGCAGTTCTTC.

The V call is TRBV21-1, the J call TRBJ2-3; the DNA was not compared with TRBD2, the D call given in the table. TRBV21-1 is labeled a pseudogene. This CDR3 spans 19 amino acids. For the CDR3, the DNA is TGTGCCAGCAGTCCGAGGAGCCCCCGGCGAGGCTGGAATACAGATACGCAGTATTTT. Translation: CASSPRSPRRGWNTDTQYF.